This paragraph covers one TCR beta chain sequence. Its specificity is unknown. The data stem from a study of cytomegalovirus exposure and HLA in healthy donors. Study-wide results and limits: The likely explanation for a cluster of highly shared sequence variants was sequencing artifact.

The length of the CDR3 is 15 residues. Trimming removed 1 base at V and 1 base at J, with 8 bases between. CDR1 is LNHNV and CDR2 is YYDKDF in the germline V gene (reference sequence). Primers included in the PCR were 60 Vbeta and 13 Jbeta primers. Produced via immunoSEQ multiplex PCR; TCRdb's table is partial and in-frame only. This repertoire shows some 190,000 clones, around nine tenths found once; its top ten account for 1.5% to 2%. This TCR came from a woman between 18 and 29 years old in good health and CMV-seronegative. Sequencing input: PBMCs. V is TRBV15 and J is TRBJ2-1; D perhaps matches TRBD1 (6 bases). The CDR3 loop is CATSRGGGSYNEQFF. The CDR3 DNA reads TGTGCCACCAGCAGAGGAGGGGGTTCCTACAATGAGCAGTTCTTC.